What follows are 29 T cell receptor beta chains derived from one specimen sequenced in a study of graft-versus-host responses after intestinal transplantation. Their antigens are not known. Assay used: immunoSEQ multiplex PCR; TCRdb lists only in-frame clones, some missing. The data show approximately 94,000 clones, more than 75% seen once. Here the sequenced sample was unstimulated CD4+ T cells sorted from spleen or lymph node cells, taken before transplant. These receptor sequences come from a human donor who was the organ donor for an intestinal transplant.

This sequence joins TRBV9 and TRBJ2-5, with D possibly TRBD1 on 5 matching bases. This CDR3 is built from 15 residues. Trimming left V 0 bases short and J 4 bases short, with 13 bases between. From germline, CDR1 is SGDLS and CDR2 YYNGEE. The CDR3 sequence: CASSVAGALGETQYF. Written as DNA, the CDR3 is TGTGCCAGCAGCGTAGCTGGGGCCCTTGGAGAGACCCAGTACTTC.

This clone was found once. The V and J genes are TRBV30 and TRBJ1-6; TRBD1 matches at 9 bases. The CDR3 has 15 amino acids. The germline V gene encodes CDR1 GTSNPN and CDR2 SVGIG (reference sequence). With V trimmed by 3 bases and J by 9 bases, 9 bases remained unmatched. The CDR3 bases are TGTGCCTGGAGCGAACAGGGGGCTTTCGGTTCACCCCTCCACTTT. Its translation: CAWSEQGAFGSPLHF.

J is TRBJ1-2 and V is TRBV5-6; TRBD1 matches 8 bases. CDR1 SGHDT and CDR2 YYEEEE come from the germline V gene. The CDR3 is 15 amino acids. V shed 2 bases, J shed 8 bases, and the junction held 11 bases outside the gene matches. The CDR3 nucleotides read TGTGCCAGCAGCTTATTGCCGCAGGGGGCATCGGGCTACACCTTC. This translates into CASSLLPQGASGYTF.

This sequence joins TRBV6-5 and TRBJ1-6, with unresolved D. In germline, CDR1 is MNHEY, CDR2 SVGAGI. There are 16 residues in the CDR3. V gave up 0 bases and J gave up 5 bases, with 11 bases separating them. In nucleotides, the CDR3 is TGTGCCAGCAGTTACTCGGGCTCCCGGGATAATTCACCCCTCCACTTT. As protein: CASSYSGSRDNSPLHF.

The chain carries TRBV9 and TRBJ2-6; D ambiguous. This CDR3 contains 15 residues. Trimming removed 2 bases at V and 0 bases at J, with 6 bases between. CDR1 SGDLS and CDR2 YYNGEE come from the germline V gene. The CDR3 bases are TGTGCCAGCAGCGTTTACCCCTCTGGGGCCAACGTCCTGACTTTC. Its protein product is CASSVYPSGANVLTF.

CDR3 region: CSVAYSAALNEKLFF. The CDR3 coding sequence is TGCAGCGTCGCTTACAGTGCAGCCCTTAATGAAAAACTGTTTTTT. The chain has TRBV29-1 and TRBJ1-4; D remains unclear. This CDR3 is 15 amino acids long. Per germline, CDR1 SQVTM and CDR2 ANQGSEA. Trimming shortened V by 6 bases and J by 4 bases, and 18 bases separated the two germline ends. Together with reference TRBV29-1 and TRBJ1-4, the CDR3 gives the full variable domain: SAVISQKPSRDICQRGTSLTIQCQVDSQVTMMFWYRQQPGQSLTLIATANQGSEATYESGFVIDKFPISRPNLTFSTLTVSNMSPEDSSIYLCSVAYSAALNEKLFFGSGTQLSVL.

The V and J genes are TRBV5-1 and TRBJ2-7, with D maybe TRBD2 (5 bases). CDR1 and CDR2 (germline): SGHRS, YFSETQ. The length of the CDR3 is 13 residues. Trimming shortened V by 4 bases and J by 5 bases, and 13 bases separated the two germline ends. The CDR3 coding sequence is TGCGCCAGCAGCCCACCCGACGGGAACGAGCAGTACTTC. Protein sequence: CASSPPDGNEQYF.

The CDR3 DNA is TGTGCCAGCAGTGTCGAGGGGCCTCAGCCCCAGCATTTT. Protein sequence: CASSVEGPQPQHF. The chain recombines TRBV6-1 with TRBJ1-5; perhaps TRBD1 as D (5 bases). The V gene's germline CDR1 is MNHNS and CDR2 SASEGT. The V gene lost 4 bases and the J gene lost 6 bases, with 10 bases spanning the gap. This CDR3 has 13 residues.

The chain's CDR3 is CASSKSTGELFF. CDR3 DNA: TGTGCCAGCAGCAAGTCGACCGGGGAGCTGTTTTTT. The gene calls are TRBV6-5 and TRBJ2-2; unclear D gene. Germline V lookup: CDR1 MNHEY, CDR2 SVGAGI. Trimming removed 6 bases at V and 5 bases at J, with 7 bases between. The CDR3 loop spans 12 amino acids.

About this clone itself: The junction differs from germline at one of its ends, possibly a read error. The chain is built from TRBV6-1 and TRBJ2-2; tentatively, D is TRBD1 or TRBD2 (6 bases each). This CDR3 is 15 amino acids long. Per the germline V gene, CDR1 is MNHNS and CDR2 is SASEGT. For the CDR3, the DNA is TGTGCCATCAGTGGAAAGGGGGGTGACACCGGGGAGCTGTTTTTT. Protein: CAISGKGGDTGELFF.

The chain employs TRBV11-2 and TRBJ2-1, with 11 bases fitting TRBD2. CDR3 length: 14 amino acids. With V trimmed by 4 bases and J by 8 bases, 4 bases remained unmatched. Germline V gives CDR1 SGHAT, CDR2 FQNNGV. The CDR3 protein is CASSSLAGGYEQFF. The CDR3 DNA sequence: TGTGCCAGCAGCTCCCTAGCGGGGGGATATGAGCAGTTCTTC.

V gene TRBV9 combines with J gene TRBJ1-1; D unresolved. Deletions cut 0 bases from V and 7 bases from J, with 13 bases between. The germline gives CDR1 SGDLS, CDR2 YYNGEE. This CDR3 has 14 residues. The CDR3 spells CASSVEPRAYEAFF. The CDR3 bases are TGTGCCAGCAGCGTAGAGCCTCGCGCGTATGAAGCTTTCTTT.

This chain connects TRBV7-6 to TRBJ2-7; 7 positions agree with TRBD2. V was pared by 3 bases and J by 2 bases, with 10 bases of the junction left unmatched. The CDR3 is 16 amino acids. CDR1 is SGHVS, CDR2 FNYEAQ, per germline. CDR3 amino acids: CASSFGEGRSPYEQYF. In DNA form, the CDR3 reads TGTGCCAGCAGCTTCGGGGAGGGGAGGTCACCCTACGAGCAGTACTTC.

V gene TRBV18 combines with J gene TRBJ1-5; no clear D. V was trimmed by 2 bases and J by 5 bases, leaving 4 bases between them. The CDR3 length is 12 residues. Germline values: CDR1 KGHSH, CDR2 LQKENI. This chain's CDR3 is CASSPADQPQHF. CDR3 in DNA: TGTGCCAGCTCACCAGCGGATCAGCCCCAGCATTTT.

The CDR3 spells CASSYGGRGVYGYTF. The DNA for the CDR3 is TGCGCCAGCAGCTACGGAGGGAGGGGGGTCTATGGCTACACCTTC. The rearrangement links TRBV10-2 to TRBJ1-2, with D maybe TRBD1 (6 bases). Between the trimmed V and J ends, which lost 6 bases and 4 bases, there was a span of 18 bases. The CDR3 runs 15 residues. Germline CDR1 is WSHSY and CDR2 is SAAADI.

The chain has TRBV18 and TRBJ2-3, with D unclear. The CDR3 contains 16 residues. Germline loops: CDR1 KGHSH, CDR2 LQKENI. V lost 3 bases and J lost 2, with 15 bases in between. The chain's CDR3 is CASSPVFYRATDTQYF. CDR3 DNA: TGTGCCAGCTCACCGGTCTTTTATAGAGCCACAGATACGCAGTATTTT.

The CDR3 region is CATSRGGADLYGYTF. CDR3 coding DNA: TGTGCCACCAGCAGAGGCGGGGCAGACCTCTATGGCTACACCTTC. The rearrangement uses TRBV15 and TRBJ1-2; possibly TRBD1 for D (5 bases). Looked up from germline, CDR1 is LNHNV and CDR2 is YYDKDF (reference sequence). V dropped 1 base and J dropped 4 bases, with 13 bases sitting between them. CDR3 size: 15 residues.

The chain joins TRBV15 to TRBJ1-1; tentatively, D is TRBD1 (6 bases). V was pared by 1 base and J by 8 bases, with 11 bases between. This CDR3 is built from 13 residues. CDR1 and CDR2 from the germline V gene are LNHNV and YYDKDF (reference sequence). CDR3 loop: CATSRVGDREAFF. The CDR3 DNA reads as TGTGCCACCAGCAGAGTTGGAGACAGGGAAGCTTTCTTT.

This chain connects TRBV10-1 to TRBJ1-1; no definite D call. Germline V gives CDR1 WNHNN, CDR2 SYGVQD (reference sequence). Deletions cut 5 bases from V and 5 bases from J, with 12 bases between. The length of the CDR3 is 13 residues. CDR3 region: CASSPGRYTEAFF. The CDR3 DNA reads TGCGCCAGCAGTCCGGGCCGATATACTGAAGCTTTCTTT.

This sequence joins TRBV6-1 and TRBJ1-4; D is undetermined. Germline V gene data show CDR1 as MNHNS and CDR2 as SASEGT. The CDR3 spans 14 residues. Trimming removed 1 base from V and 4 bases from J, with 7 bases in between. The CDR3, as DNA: TGTGCCAGCAGTGAAGTGGGGTATAATGAAAAACTGTTTTTT. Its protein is CASSEVGYNEKLFF.

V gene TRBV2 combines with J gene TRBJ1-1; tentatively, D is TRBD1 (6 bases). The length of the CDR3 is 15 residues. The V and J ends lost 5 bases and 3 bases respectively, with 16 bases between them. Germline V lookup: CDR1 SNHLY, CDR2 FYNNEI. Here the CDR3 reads CASSPQQGMDTEAFF. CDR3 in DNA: TGTGCCAGCAGTCCACAACAGGGAATGGACACTGAAGCTTTCTTT.

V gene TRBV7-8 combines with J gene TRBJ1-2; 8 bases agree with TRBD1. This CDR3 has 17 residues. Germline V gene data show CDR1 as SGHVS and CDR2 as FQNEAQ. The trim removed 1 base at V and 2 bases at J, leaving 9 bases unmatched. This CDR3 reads CASSLEYWTGTNYGYTF. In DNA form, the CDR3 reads TGTGCCAGCAGCTTAGAATACTGGACAGGGACGAACTATGGCTACACCTTC.

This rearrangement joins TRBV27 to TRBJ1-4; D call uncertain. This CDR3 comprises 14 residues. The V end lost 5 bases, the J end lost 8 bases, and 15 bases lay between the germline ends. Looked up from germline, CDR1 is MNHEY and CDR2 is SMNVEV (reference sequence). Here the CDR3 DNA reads TGTGCCAGCAGTCCTGGCAGGATTATGGAAAAACTGTTTTTT. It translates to CASSPGRIMEKLFF.

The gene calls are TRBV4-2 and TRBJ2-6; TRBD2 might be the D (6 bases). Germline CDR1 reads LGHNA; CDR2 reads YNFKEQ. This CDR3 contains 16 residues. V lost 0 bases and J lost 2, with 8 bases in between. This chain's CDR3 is CASSQDSGAGANVLTF. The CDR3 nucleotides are TGTGCCAGCAGCCAAGATTCGGGGGCTGGGGCCAACGTCCTGACTTTC.

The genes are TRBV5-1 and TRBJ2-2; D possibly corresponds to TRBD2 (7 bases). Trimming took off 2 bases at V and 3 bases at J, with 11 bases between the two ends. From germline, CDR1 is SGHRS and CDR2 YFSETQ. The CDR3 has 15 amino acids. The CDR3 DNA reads TGCGCCAGCAGCTTCGGGGGGCGCCACACCGGGGAGCTGTTTTTT. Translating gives CASSFGGRHTGELFF. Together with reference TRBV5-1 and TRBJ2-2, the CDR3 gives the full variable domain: KAGVTQTPRYLIKTRGQQVTLSCSPISGHRSVSWYQQTPGQGLQFLFEYFSETQRNKGNFPGRFSGRQFSNSRSEMNVSTLELGDSALYLCASSFGGRHTGELFFGEGSRLTVL.

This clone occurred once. DNA of the CDR3: TGTGCCAGTAGTATCGGGACAGCTAACTATGGCTACACCTTC. This translates into CASSIGTANYGYTF. V usage is TRBV19 and J usage is TRBJ1-2; 7 bases align to TRBD1. The V and J ends lost 3 bases and 0 bases, in that order; junction bases with no gene match: 1. This CDR3 is 14 amino acids long. CDR1 and CDR2 (germline): LNHDA, SQIVND (reference sequence).

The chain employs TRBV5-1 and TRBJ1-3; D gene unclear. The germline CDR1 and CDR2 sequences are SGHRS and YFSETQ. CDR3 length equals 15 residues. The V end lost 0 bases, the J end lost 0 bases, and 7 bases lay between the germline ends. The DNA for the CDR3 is TGCGCCAGCAGCTTGGCCGCTAGCTCTGGAAACACCATATATTTT. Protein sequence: CASSLAASSGNTIYF.

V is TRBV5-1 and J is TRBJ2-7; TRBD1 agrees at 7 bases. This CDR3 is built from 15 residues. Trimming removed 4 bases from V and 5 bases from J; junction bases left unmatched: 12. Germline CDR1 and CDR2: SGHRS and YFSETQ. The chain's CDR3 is CASSVRGSLGDEQYF. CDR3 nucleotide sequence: TGCGCCAGCAGCGTCAGGGGGAGCCTCGGGGACGAGCAGTACTTC.

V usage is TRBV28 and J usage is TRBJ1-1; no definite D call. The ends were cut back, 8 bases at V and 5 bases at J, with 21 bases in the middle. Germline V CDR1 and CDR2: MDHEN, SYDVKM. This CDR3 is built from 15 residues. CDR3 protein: CASENSAGAGTEAFF. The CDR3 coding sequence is TGTGCCAGCGAGAACTCAGCGGGCGCGGGGACTGAAGCTTTCTTT.